This T cell receptor (beta chain) originates from a study of blood T cell repertoires in COVID-19. The overall study: Both acute and convalescent COVID-19 samples were obtained from the United States, Italy and Spain.

There are 12 residues in the CDR3. Trimming stripped 5 bases from V and 8 bases from J, with 11 bases between. Germline CDR1 and CDR2: SGDLS and YYNGEE. Per the original data handling: It was from reference gene primer amplification that nucleated cell counts were estimated. Sequenced by immunoSEQ multiplex PCR; TCRdb stores in-frame clones only, minus some. The V and J calls and clone size come from that table; D and trimming were worked out from the DNA. Of fewer than 300,000 clones listed, about four fifths are singletons. The specimen sequenced was peripheral blood. The receptor was isolated from a woman aged 55 to 70 with active or convalescent COVID-19. The rearrangement uses TRBV9 and TRBJ2-1; no definite D call. CDR3 sequence reads: CASSYSLYEQFF. DNA for the CDR3: TGTGCCAGCAGTTATAGTCTCTATGAGCAGTTCTTC.